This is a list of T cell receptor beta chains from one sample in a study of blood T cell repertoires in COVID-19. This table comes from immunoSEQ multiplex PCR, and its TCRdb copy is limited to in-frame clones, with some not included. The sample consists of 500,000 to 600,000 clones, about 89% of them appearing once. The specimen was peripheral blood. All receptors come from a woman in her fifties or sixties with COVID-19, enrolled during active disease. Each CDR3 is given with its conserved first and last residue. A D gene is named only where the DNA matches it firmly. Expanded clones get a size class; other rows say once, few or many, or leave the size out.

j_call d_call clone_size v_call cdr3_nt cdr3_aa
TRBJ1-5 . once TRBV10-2 TGCGCCAGCACCCCGACAGCTTATAGCAATCAGCCCCAGCATTTT CASTPTAYSNQPQHF
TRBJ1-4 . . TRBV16 TGTGCCAGCAGCCCAGACCGCACAGCAAGGGAAAAACTGTTTTTT CASSPDRTAREKLFF
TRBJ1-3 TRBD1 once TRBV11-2 TGTGCCAGCAGCTTCTCGACAGGGGGCTCAAGTGGAAACACCATATATTTT CASSFSTGGSSGNTIYF
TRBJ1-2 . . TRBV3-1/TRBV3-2 TGTGCCAGCAGCCAAGAACAGTCAGGTCGGATAAACTATGGCTACACCTTC CASSQEQSGRINYGYTF
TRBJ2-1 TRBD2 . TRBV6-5 TGTGCCAGCAGTCTTAGCGGGGACAATTACAATGAGCAGTTCTTC CASSLSGDNYNEQFF
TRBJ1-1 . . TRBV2 TGTGCCAGCAGATGGGCCTTAGGCACTGAAGCTTTCTTT CASRWALGTEAFF
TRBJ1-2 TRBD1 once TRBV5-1 TGCGCCAGCAGCTTTTTAAGGGACAGGGACAGCTACACCTTC CASSFLRDRDSYTF
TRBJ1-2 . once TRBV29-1 TGCAGCGTTGGCCCTGGGTATCGACAGGCACTGGGCTACACCTTC CSVGPGYRQALGYTF
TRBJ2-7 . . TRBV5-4 TGTGCCAGCAGCGTTGGGGGGTTCTCCTACGAGCAGTACTTC CASSVGGFSYEQYF
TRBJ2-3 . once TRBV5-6 TGTGCCAGCAGCTTGTTTCGACTAGACATCACAGATACGCAGTATTTT CASSLFRLDITDTQYF